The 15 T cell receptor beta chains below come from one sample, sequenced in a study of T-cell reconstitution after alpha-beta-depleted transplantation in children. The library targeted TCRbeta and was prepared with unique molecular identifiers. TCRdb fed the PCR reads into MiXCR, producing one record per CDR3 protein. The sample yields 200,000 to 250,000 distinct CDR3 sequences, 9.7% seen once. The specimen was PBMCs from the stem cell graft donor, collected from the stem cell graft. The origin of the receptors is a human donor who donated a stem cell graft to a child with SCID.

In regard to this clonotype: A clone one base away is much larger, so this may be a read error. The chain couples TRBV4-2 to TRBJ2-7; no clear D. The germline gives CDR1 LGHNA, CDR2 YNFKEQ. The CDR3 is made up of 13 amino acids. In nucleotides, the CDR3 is TGTGCCAGGAGCCCAGGCTTCTCCTACGAGCAGTACTTC. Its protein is CARSPGFSYEQYF.

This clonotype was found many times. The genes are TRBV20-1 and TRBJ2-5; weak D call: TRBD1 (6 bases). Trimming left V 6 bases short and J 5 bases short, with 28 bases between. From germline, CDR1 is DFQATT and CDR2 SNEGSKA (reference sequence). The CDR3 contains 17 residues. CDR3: CSAKDFYTPLQGETQYF. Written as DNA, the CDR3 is TGCAGTGCCAAGGACTTTTATACCCCACTCCAGGGGGAGACCCAGTACTTC.

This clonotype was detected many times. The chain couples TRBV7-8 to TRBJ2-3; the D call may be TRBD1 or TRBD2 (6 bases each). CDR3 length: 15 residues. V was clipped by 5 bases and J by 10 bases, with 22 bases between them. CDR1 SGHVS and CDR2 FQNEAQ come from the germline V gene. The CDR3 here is CASSPWSGAGEAQYF. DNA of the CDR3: TGTGCCAGCAGCCCCTGGTCGGGGGCCGGAGAGGCGCAGTATTTT.

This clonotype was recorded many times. The CDR3: CASSLVGGLGGDTQYF. The DNA of the CDR3 is TGTGCCAGCAGCTTAGTGGGCGGCCTGGGGGGAGATACGCAGTATTTT. The genes are TRBV11-2 and TRBJ2-3; tentatively, D is TRBD2 (6 bases). CDR1 and CDR2 from the germline V gene are SGHAT and FQNNGV. Trimming took off 1 base at V and 5 bases at J, with 16 bases between the two ends. This CDR3 spans 16 amino acids.

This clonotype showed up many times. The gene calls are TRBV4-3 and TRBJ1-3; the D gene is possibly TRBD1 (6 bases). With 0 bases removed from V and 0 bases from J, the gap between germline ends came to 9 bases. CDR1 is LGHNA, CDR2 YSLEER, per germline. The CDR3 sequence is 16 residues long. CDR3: CASSQELGGSGNTIYF. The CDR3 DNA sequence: TGCGCCAGCAGCCAAGAATTAGGGGGCTCTGGAAACACCATATATTTT.

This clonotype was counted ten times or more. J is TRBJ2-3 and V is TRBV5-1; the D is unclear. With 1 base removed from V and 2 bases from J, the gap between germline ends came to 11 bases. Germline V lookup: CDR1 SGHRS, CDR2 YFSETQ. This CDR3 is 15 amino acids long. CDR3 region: CASSLLLPNTDTQYF. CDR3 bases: TGCGCCAGCAGCTTGCTCCTCCCTAACACAGATACGCAGTATTTT. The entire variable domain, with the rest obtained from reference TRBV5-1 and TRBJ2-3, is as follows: KAGVTQTPRYLIKTRGQQVTLSCSPISGHRSVSWYQQTPGQGLQFLFEYFSETQRNKGNFPGRFSGRQFSNSRSEMNVSTLELGDSALYLCASSLLLPNTDTQYFGPGTRLTVL.

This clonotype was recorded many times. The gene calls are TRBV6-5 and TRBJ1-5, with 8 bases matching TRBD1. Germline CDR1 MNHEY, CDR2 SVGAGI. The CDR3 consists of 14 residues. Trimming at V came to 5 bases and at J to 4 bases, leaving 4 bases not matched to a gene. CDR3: CASSPDRDNQPQHF. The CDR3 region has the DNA TGTGCCAGCAGTCCGGACAGGGATAATCAGCCCCAGCATTTT.

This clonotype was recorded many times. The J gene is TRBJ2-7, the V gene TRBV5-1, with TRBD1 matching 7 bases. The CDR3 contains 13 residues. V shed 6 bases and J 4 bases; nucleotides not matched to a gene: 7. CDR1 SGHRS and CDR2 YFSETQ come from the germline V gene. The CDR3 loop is CASKQGSAYEQYF. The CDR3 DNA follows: TGCGCCAGCAAACAGGGGTCAGCGTACGAGCAGTACTTC.

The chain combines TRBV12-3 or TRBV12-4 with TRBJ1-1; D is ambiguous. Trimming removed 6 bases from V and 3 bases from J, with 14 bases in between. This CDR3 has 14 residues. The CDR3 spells CASSPQVRYTEAFF. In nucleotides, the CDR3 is TGTGCCAGCAGCCCACAAGTGAGGTACACTGAAGCTTTCTTT.

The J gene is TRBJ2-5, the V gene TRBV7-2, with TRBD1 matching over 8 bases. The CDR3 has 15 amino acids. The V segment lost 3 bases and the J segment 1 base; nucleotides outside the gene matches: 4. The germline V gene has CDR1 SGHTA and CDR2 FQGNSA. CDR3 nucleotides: TGTGCCAGCAGCTTGGGACAGGCCCCCCAAGAGACCCAGTACTTC. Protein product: CASSLGQAPQETQYF.

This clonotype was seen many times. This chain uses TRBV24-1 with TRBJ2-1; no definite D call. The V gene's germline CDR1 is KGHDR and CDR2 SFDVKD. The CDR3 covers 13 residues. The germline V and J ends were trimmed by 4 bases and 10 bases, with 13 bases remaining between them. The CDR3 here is CATSEYSGGEQFF. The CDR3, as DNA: TGTGCCACCAGTGAGTACTCCGGTGGGGAGCAGTTCTTC.

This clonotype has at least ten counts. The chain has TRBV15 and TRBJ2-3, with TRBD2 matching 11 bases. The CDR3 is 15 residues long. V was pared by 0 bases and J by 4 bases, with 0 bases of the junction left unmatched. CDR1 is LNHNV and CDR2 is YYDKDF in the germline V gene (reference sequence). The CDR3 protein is CATSRDSGGADTQYF. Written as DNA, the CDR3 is TGTGCCACCAGCAGAGATAGCGGGGGGGCAGATACGCAGTATTTT.

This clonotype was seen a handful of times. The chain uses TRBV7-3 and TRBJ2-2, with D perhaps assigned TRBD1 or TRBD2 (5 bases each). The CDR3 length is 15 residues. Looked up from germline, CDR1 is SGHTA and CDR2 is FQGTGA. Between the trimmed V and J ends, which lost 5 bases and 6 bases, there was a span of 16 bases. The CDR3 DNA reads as TGTGCCAGCAGCCCCGGGACCGCATATGCCGGGGAGCTGTTTTTT. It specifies CASSPGTAYAGELFF.

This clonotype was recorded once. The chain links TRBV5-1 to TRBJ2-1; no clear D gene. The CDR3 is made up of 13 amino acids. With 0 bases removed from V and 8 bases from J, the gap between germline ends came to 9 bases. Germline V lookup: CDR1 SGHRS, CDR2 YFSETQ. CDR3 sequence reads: CASSLGPKDEQFF. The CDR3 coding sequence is TGCGCCAGCAGCTTGGGCCCGAAGGATGAGCAGTTCTTC.

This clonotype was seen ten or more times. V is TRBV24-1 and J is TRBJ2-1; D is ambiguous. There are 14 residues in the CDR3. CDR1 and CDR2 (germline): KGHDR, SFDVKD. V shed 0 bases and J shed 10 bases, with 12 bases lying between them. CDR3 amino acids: CATSDLGVGREQFF. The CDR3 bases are TGTGCCACCAGTGATTTGGGGGTCGGCAGGGAGCAGTTCTTC.